This entry is about one T cell receptor beta chain. The antigen remains unidentified. This entry belongs to a study of T cell responses to AZD1222 COVID-19 vaccine. Study-level results: Females made up more of the donors, who were largely white British, and clonal diversity may have come out too low. Seropositive AZD1222 recipients at baseline numbered only five or six. In all cases, repertoires were sampled only after the peak T cell response. After two AZD1222 doses, spike-specific TCR breadth and depth rose versus day 0.

Germline V gene sequence: CDR1 LNHNV, CDR2 YYDKDF (reference sequence). Between the trimmed V and J ends, which lost 0 bases and 6 bases, there was a span of 24 bases. The CDR3 contains 18 residues. Some clones are missing from TCRdb's copy, which holds only in-frame ones; the method was immunoSEQ multiplex PCR. The sample yields roughly 100,000 clones, about 81% seen once. The TCR was taken from an adult in good health. The chain links TRBV15 to TRBJ2-7; D uncertain. The starting material was peripheral blood, obtained on day 0 of AZD1222 vaccination. CDR3 loop: CATSREGRPVLLWGEQYF. The DNA for the CDR3 is TGTGCCACCAGCAGAGAAGGTAGGCCGGTCCTGCTGTGGGGCGAGCAGTACTTC.